This entry lists 24 T cell receptor beta chains sequenced from one sample in a study of blood T cell repertoires in COVID-19. The method was immunoSEQ multiplex PCR; TCRdb's version includes in-frame clones alone and lacks a portion of them. Counted here are 70,000 to 85,000 clones, 80% to 90% occurring once; the ten biggest clones make up around 36%. Sequencing used peripheral blood. These receptors originate from an elderly man with active or convalescent COVID-19.

The chain links TRBV14 to TRBJ1-4; a possible D gene is TRBD1 (5 bases). The CDR3 is 14 residues long. Germline CDR1 reads SGHDN; CDR2 reads FVKESK. V was trimmed by 2 bases and J by 8 bases, leaving 12 bases between them. CDR3 bases: TGTGCCAGCAGCCAACCAGGGTGGAGAGAAAAACTGTTTTTT. It yields the protein CASSQPGWREKLFF.

This chain uses TRBV13 with TRBJ2-6; D is uncertain. The V gene lost 3 bases and the J gene lost 0 bases, with 12 bases spanning the gap. Germline loops: CDR1 PRHDT, CDR2 FYEKMQ (reference sequence). This CDR3 contains 17 residues. CDR3 in DNA: TGTGCCAGCAGCTTCGAGCCCGTCCCCTCTGGGGCCAACGTCCTGACTTTC. It codes for CASSFEPVPSGANVLTF.

This chain uses TRBV9 with TRBJ2-3, with D uncertain. The V end lost 0 bases, the J end lost 0 bases, and 5 bases lay between the germline ends. The CDR3 consists of 14 residues. CDR1 and CDR2 from the germline V gene are SGDLS and YYNGEE. CDR3 in amino acids: CASSVGPSTDTQYF. The CDR3 coding sequence is TGTGCCAGCAGCGTAGGGCCTAGCACAGATACGCAGTATTTT.

The rearrangement uses TRBV5-1 and TRBJ2-2; D is unclear. The CDR3 sequence is 15 residues long. Germline V lookup: CDR1 SGHRS, CDR2 YFSETQ. Trimming removed 1 base from V and 2 bases from J, with 9 bases in between. Here the CDR3 DNA reads TGCGCCAGCAGCTTGACCAGGTCAAACACCGGGGAGCTGTTTTTT. It translates to CASSLTRSNTGELFF.

The chain has TRBV5-6 and TRBJ2-7; maybe TRBD1 (6 bases). Germline lookup yields CDR1 SGHDT and CDR2 YYEEEE. There are 14 residues in the CDR3. With 4 bases removed from V and 7 bases from J, the gap between germline ends came to 18 bases. CDR3 sequence reads: CASSQGQQGAEQYF. Here the CDR3 DNA reads TGTGCCAGCAGCCAAGGGCAACAGGGTGCAGAGCAGTACTTC. The full variable domain, rest sourced from reference TRBV5-6 and TRBJ2-7, is DAGVTQSPTHLIKTRGQQVTLRCSPKSGHDTVSWYQQALGQGPQFIFQYYEEEERQRGNFPDRFSGHQFPNYSSELNVNALLLGDSALYLCASSQGQQGAEQYFGPGTRLTVT.

The rearrangement joins TRBV28 to TRBJ2-7; D uncertain. Germline V lookup: CDR1 MDHEN, CDR2 SYDVKM. This CDR3 has 13 amino acids. V shed 6 bases and J shed 0 bases, with 9 bases lying between them. The CDR3 nucleotides read TGTGCCAGCAGAACTCACCCCTCCTACGAGCAGTACTTC. The encoded protein is CASRTHPSYEQYF.

The chain joins TRBV7-8 to TRBJ2-7, with D possibly TRBD2 on 6 matching bases. Per the germline V gene, CDR1 is SGHVS and CDR2 is FQNEAQ. The CDR3 sequence is 13 residues long. Trimming stripped 4 bases from V and 7 bases from J, with 14 bases between. The CDR3 DNA sequence: TGTGCCAGCAGCTCCGGGACTTCTCTGGAGCAGTACTTC. This codes for CASSSGTSLEQYF.

The chain couples TRBV30 to TRBJ1-4; 8 positions match TRBD1. The germline V gene has CDR1 GTSNPN and CDR2 SVGIG (reference sequence). The CDR3 extends over 14 amino acids. Trimming took 8 bases from V and 4 from J; bases not matched to a gene: 9. The CDR3 is CAGQGSRVNEKLFF. The CDR3 region has the DNA TGTGCCGGACAGGGAAGTCGGGTTAATGAAAAACTGTTTTTT.

V and J are TRBV7-6 and TRBJ2-2, with TRBD2 matching 9 bases. Germline trimming cut 5 bases from V and 1 base from J; bases unmatched to any gene: 14. This CDR3 is built from 19 residues. Looked up from germline, CDR1 is SGHVS and CDR2 is FNYEAQ. Here the CDR3 DNA reads TGTGCCAGCAGCCCTGTTGGCGGGAGGGGGTCCCTGAACACCGGGGAGCTGTTTTTT. It is translated as CASSPVGGRGSLNTGELFF.

The chain couples TRBV19 to TRBJ1-2; 9 bases agree with TRBD1. The germline V gene has CDR1 LNHDA and CDR2 SQIVND (reference sequence). Trimming took 9 bases from V and 0 from J; bases not matched to a gene: 2. The CDR3 is 13 amino acids. The CDR3 DNA reads TGTGCCAGCGGACAGGGGACTAACTATGGCTACACCTTC. Residues: CASGQGTNYGYTF.

This chain uses TRBV19 with TRBJ1-5; D is unclear. V was pared by 1 base and J by 1 base, with 8 bases between. Germline CDR1 LNHDA, CDR2 SQIVND (reference sequence). CDR3 size: 15 residues. In DNA form, the CDR3 reads TGTGCCAGTAGTATAGGTCAGGCCAGCAATCAGCCCCAGCATTTT. It specifies CASSIGQASNQPQHF.

The chain recombines TRBV15 with TRBJ2-3; no firm D call. CDR1 and CDR2 (germline): LNHNV, YYDKDF (reference sequence). The CDR3 totals 16 residues. V shed 5 bases and J shed 4 bases, with 19 bases lying between them. The chain's CDR3 is CATSAQQVTTADTQYF. The DNA for the CDR3 is TGTGCCACCAGCGCGCAGCAGGTGACCACGGCAGATACGCAGTATTTT.

This chain links TRBV30 with TRBJ1-2, with 9 nucleotides matching TRBD1. With V trimmed by 2 bases and J by 8 bases, 6 bases remained unmatched. Per the germline V gene, CDR1 is GTSNPN and CDR2 is SVGIG (reference sequence). The CDR3 is 13 residues long. As DNA, the CDR3 is TGTGCCTGGAGTCCCTGGACAGGGGTCGGCTACACCTTC. Residues: CAWSPWTGVGYTF.

This chain connects TRBV3-1 (or the pseudogene TRBV3-2) to TRBJ2-2; D is perhaps TRBD2 (6 bases). The V end lost 1 base, the J end lost 4 bases, and 13 bases lay between the germline ends. This CDR3 region has 16 residues. Germline V gives CDR1 LGHDT, CDR2 YNNKEL (reference sequence). CDR3 amino acids: CASSQGFSGITGELFF. The CDR3 DNA reads as TGTGCCAGCAGCCAAGGGTTTAGCGGAATCACCGGGGAGCTGTTTTTT.

The gene calls are TRBV28 and TRBJ1-1, with D unclear. Trimming left V 6 bases short and J 3 bases short, with 20 bases between. This CDR3 is built from 16 residues. CDR1 is MDHEN, CDR2 SYDVKM, per germline. CDR3 sequence (DNA): TGTGCCAGCAGGGGATCGGGGTTTAGGATCTACACTGAAGCTTTCTTT. Translating it yields CASRGSGFRIYTEAFF.

The CDR3 loop is CASSFSGTDNTEAFF. The CDR3 region has the DNA TGTGCCAGCTCATTCTCCGGGACAGATAACACTGAAGCTTTCTTT. The V gene is TRBV18, the J gene TRBJ1-1, with TRBD1 matching 7 bases. The germline V gene encodes CDR1 KGHSH and CDR2 LQKENI. The CDR3 loop spans 15 amino acids. V gave up 5 bases and J gave up 2 bases; unmatched junction bases: 8.

The DNA of the CDR3 is TGTGCCAGCAGTTCTGGGGAGATCTACGAGCAGTACTTC. Translation: CASSSGEIYEQYF. This chain links TRBV6-5 with TRBJ2-7; possibly TRBD2 for D (5 bases). This CDR3 contains 13 residues. Germline V gene lookup returns CDR1 MNHEY and CDR2 SVGAGI. V shed 4 bases and J shed 3 bases, with 10 bases lying between them.

This sequence joins TRBV9 and TRBJ1-1, with D perhaps TRBD1 (6 bases). Germline assignment: CDR1 SGDLS and CDR2 YYNGEE. The V end lost 3 bases, the J end lost 1 base, and 10 bases lay between the germline ends. CDR3 length: 14 amino acids. The CDR3 region is CASSAGHPNTEAFF. The CDR3 nucleotides read TGTGCCAGCAGCGCGGGACACCCGAACACTGAAGCTTTCTTT.

This sequence joins TRBV30 and TRBJ1-2; D uncertain. This CDR3 is built from 12 residues. Per germline, CDR1 GTSNPN and CDR2 SVGIG (reference sequence). The V and J ends lost 7 bases and 4 bases respectively, with 13 bases between them. CDR3: CALQENSYGYTF. CDR3 nucleotides: TGTGCCTTGCAAGAAAACAGCTATGGCTACACCTTC. The whole variable domain, remainder taken from reference TRBV30 and TRBJ1-2, is SQTIHQWPATLVQPVGSPLSLECTVEGTSNPNLYWYRQAAGRGLQLLFYSVGIGQISSEVPQNLSASRPQDRQFILSSKKLLLSDSGFYLCALQENSYGYTFGSGTRLTVV.

The gene calls are TRBV4-3 and TRBJ1-4; a possible D gene is TRBD1 (5 bases). Per germline, CDR1 LGHNA and CDR2 YSLEER. Trimming removed 1 base from V and 3 bases from J, with 9 bases in between. The CDR3 extends over 15 amino acids. CDR3 protein: CASSQGPGPNEKLFF. Here the CDR3 DNA reads TGCGCCAGCAGCCAAGGACCAGGGCCTAATGAAAAACTGTTTTTT.

The CDR3 is CSGTGLTNTEAFF. The CDR3 DNA sequence: TGCAGCGGAACGGGACTCACGAACACTGAAGCTTTCTTT. The chain is built from TRBV29-1 and TRBJ1-1; possible D gene TRBD1, 5 bases. CDR1 is SQVTM and CDR2 is ANQGSEA in the germline V gene. V lost 7 bases to trimming and J lost 1 base, with 13 bases between them. The CDR3 sequence is 13 residues long.

V gene TRBV19 combines with J gene TRBJ1-1; TRBD1 is a possible D gene (5 bases). The CDR3 spans 17 residues. In germline, CDR1 is LNHDA, CDR2 SQIVND (reference sequence). V dropped 3 bases and J dropped 0 bases, with 17 bases sitting between them. DNA for the CDR3: TGTGCCAGTAGTATGGTCTATAAGGGGCCCATGAACACTGAAGCTTTCTTT. It is translated as CASSMVYKGPMNTEAFF.

This clone was found a few times. The chain employs TRBV6-1 and TRBJ1-2, with TRBD1 as a possible D gene (6 bases). Trimming removed 1 base from V and 8 bases from J, with 20 bases in between. The germline CDR1 and CDR2 sequences are MNHNS and SASEGT. The CDR3 is made up of 16 amino acids. The CDR3 loop reads CASSEGDYGTSYGYTF. CDR3 nucleotides: TGTGCCAGCAGTGAAGGAGACTACGGGACAAGTTACGGCTACACCTTC.

This sequence joins TRBV7-2 and TRBJ1-2; TRBD1 aligns across 8 bases. The V segment lost 3 bases and the J segment 7 bases; nucleotides outside the gene matches: 10. Germline CDR1 reads SGHTA; CDR2 reads FQGNSA. This CDR3 has 15 residues. CDR3 in amino acids: CASSLRTGQGSGYTF. Here the CDR3 DNA reads TGTGCCAGCAGCTTGAGAACAGGACAGGGATCTGGCTACACCTTC.